The 10 T cell receptor beta chains reported below all come from one sample, sequenced in a study of blood T cell repertoires in COVID-19. Profiling relied on immunoSEQ multiplex PCR, and the TCRdb table lists in-frame clones only, not all of them. The sample records more than 85,000 clones, about nine tenths being singletons. The sequencing sample was made of peripheral blood. The receptors stem from a woman between 45 and 60 years old with COVID-19, enrolled during active disease.

The chain carries TRBV6-1 and TRBJ2-3; the match to TRBD2 covers 13 bases. After removal of 5 bases from V and 6 bases from J, the junction contained 11 bases not matched to a gene. This CDR3 comprises 17 residues. The germline gives CDR1 MNHNS, CDR2 SASEGT. CDR3 sequence: CASSKGLAGATRDTQYF. CDR3 nucleotides: TGTGCCAGCAGTAAAGGACTAGCGGGGGCGACGCGGGATACGCAGTATTTT.

This chain connects TRBV30 to TRBJ1-1; possibly TRBD1 for D (5 bases). The CDR3 runs to 15 residues. Germline lookup yields CDR1 GTSNPN and CDR2 SVGIG (reference sequence). V was trimmed by 5 bases and J by 1 base, leaving 17 bases between them. CDR3 DNA sequence: TGTGCCTGGGAGCTAGGACATGCCGCGAACACTGAAGCTTTCTTT. Translated: CAWELGHAANTEAFF.

CDR3 coding DNA: TGTGCCAGTAGCAACTCCGGGACTAGCGCCAAGGGGCAGTTCTTC. It yields the protein CASSNSGTSAKGQFF. This chain links TRBV19 with TRBJ2-1; 10 bases match TRBD2. Germline values: CDR1 LNHDA, CDR2 SQIVND (reference sequence). V trimming: 6 bases; J trimming: 12 bases; junction bases outside the gene matches: 14. CDR3 length: 15 amino acids.

The sample holds one count of this clone. V is TRBV28 and J is TRBJ1-5, with 9 bases identical to TRBD1. Per germline, CDR1 MDHEN and CDR2 SYDVKM. The ends lost 6 bases at V and 6 bases at J; junction bases unmatched: 12. CDR3 length equals 16 residues. CDR3 loop: CASRHRDRERLQPQHF. The CDR3 DNA sequence: TGTGCCAGCAGACACCGGGACAGGGAGAGACTTCAGCCCCAGCATTTT.

This sequence joins TRBV7-9 and TRBJ2-1, with 7 bases fitting TRBD2. The CDR3 totals 15 residues. Germline V gene sequence: CDR1 SEHNR, CDR2 FQNEAQ (reference sequence). V was clipped by 5 bases and J by 0 bases; unmatched bases: 4. The CDR3 DNA follows: TGTGCCAGCAGCCTGCGGGGGAACTCCTACAATGAGCAGTTCTTC. Residues: CASSLRGNSYNEQFF.

The chain combines TRBV9 with TRBJ1-2; 7 nucleotides agree with TRBD1. The CDR3 has 15 amino acids. With 0 bases clipped from V and 2 bases from J, the junction kept 4 bases outside the gene matches. CDR1 SGDLS and CDR2 YYNGEE come from the germline V gene. DNA for the CDR3: TGTGCCAGCAGCGTAGCGGAGACAGGGAACTATGGCTACACCTTC. This codes for CASSVAETGNYGYTF.

The chain joins TRBV5-1 to TRBJ1-2; D is unclear. Trimming stripped 4 bases from V and 2 bases from J, with 9 bases between. Germline lookup yields CDR1 SGHRS and CDR2 YFSETQ. The CDR3 has 13 amino acids. The CDR3 loop is CASSPTENYGYTF. CDR3 nucleotides: TGCGCCAGCAGCCCTACGGAGAACTATGGCTACACCTTC.

The rearrangement uses TRBV15 and TRBJ2-3; 7 nucleotides agree with TRBD1. Germline CDR1 reads LNHNV; CDR2 reads YYDKDF (reference sequence). There are 16 residues in the CDR3. The J segment lost 4 bases and the V segment lost 3 bases, leaving 10 bases of the junction unmatched. As DNA, the CDR3 is TGTGCCACCAGCAGGAGGGACAGTTTTCAGGCAGATACGCAGTATTTT. Protein product: CATSRRDSFQADTQYF.

This chain connects TRBV19 to TRBJ2-3; 7 nucleotides agree with TRBD2. This CDR3 is built from 15 residues. Losses at the gene ends were 7 bases for V and 2 bases for J; bases not matched to a gene: 9. Germline V gene lookup returns CDR1 LNHDA and CDR2 SQIVND (reference sequence). Written as DNA, the CDR3 is TGTGCCAGTAAGCCCAGCGGGGCTTACACAGATACGCAGTATTTT. It yields the protein CASKPSGAYTDTQYF.

This chain uses TRBV25-1 with TRBJ1-4, with D hard to call. CDR3 length: 16 amino acids. CDR1 and CDR2 from the germline V gene are MGHDK and SYGVNS. V was trimmed by 7 bases and J by 7 bases, leaving 22 bases between them. In nucleotides, the CDR3 is TGTGCCAGCACGTTCCCCCCCTCGCGGATAGTTGAAAAACTGTTTTTT. Its translation is CASTFPPSRIVEKLFF.